The sample holds a few counts of the clone carrying this T cell receptor (beta chain). What it binds is unknown. A much larger clone differs by one base, so this may be a read error. A read error is likely, as this CDR3 ends without the conserved phenylalanine or tryptophan. The source of the sample is a study of CD8+CD57+ T cells in acquired aplastic anemia. Study as a whole: Sorted CD4+ and CD8+ cells yielded around 3.3 ug of DNA on average. The study, taken as a whole, reports: CD8+ Simpson's diversity showed no significant patient-control difference.

In patients chosen for sequencing, flow cytometry had shown CD8+CD57+ cell expansion. As a group, the patients uniformly had severe acquired aplastic anemia. The TCR beta profiling, which covered VDJ combination and CDR3 sequence, was carried out using genomic DNA as the template. TCRdb ran MiXCR on the reads and lists one entry per CDR3 protein. The table records some 120,000 distinct CDR3 sequences, nearly 40% of them present only once. Input material: sorted CD4+, CD8+, or CD8+CD57+ T cells (not recorded which) from PBMCs. This receptor was identified in a human donor with aplastic anemia.

The chain's CDR3 is CSASGGVRWDEQFL. DNA for the CDR3: TGCAGTGCTAGCGGGGGAGTACGGTGGGATGAGCAGTTCCTC. The chain joins TRBV20-1 to TRBJ2-1; D possibly corresponds to TRBD2 (6 bases). The CDR3 is 14 residues long. V was shortened by 3 bases and J by 8 bases, with 17 bases between the two germline ends. The germline CDR1 and CDR2 sequences are DFQATT and SNEGSKA (reference sequence).